This T cell receptor beta chain was observed in a study of T cell responses to AZD1222 COVID-19 vaccine. Some clones are missing from TCRdb's copy, which holds only in-frame ones; the method was immunoSEQ multiplex PCR. The table records 95,000 to 150,000 clones, about 90% of them present only once. V was clipped by 3 bases and J by 3 bases; unmatched bases: 9. This CDR3 spans 17 amino acids. Germline V lookup: CDR1 KGHSH, CDR2 LQKENI. The rearrangement uses TRBV18 and TRBJ2-1, with TRBD1 matching 9 bases. The clonotype comes from an adult in good health. The sample in question was peripheral blood, obtained on day 0 of AZD1222 vaccination. CDR3 in amino acids: CASSPSPGQGLYNEQFF. CDR3 nucleotide sequence: TGTGCCAGCTCACCTTCCCCGGGACAGGGTCTCTACAATGAGCAGTTCTTC.